The 24 T cell receptor beta chains given below trace back to one sample, sequenced in a study of shared clonotypes between healthy human individuals. Data came from immunoSEQ multiplex PCR; TCRdb stores just in-frame clones and leaves some out. The data contain some 1,100,000 clones, 75% to 80% of them singletons. The sample comprised memory CD4+ T cells from PBMCs. The subset was: CD45RA-negative fraction. The source of these receptors is a man between 18 and 29 years old in good health. Some clones in this sample may be carry-over from other donors' samples.

The chain is built from TRBV5-6 and TRBJ1-2; TRBD1 is a possible D gene (5 bases). Germline CDR1 SGHDT, CDR2 YYEEEE. The CDR3 totals 14 residues. The V end lost 0 bases, the J end lost 6 bases, and 12 bases lay between the germline ends. The CDR3 DNA sequence: TGTGCCAGCAGCTTGGGACCCGGGACCGATGGCTACACCTTC. It is translated as CASSLGPGTDGYTF.

V is TRBV25-1 and J is TRBJ2-5, with D uncertain. Trimming pared 9 bases from V and 0 bases from J, leaving 2 bases between. This CDR3 spans 10 amino acids. Germline CDR1 and CDR2: MGHDK and SYGVNS. The CDR3 region has the DNA TGTGCCAGGTACCAAGAGACCCAGTACTTC. Amino acids: CARYQETQYF. The full variable domain, rest sourced from reference TRBV25-1 and TRBJ2-5, is EADIYQTPRYLVIGTGKKITLECSQTMGHDKMYWYQQDPGMELHLIHYSYGVNSTEKGDLSSESTVSRIRTEHFPLTLESARPSHTSQYLCARYQETQYFGPGTRLLVL.

The chain employs TRBV7-8 and TRBJ1-2; TRBD1 agrees at 7 bases. This CDR3 has 16 amino acids. Looked up from germline, CDR1 is SGHVS and CDR2 is FQNEAQ. With 1 base clipped from V and 5 bases from J, the junction kept 10 bases outside the gene matches. The CDR3 DNA reads as TGTGCCAGCAGCTTAGACGGGACAGTTCCCCAGTATGGCTACACCTTC. As protein: CASSLDGTVPQYGYTF. Using reference TRBV7-8 and TRBJ1-2 for the parts outside the CDR3, the full variable domain is GAGVSQSPRYKVAKRGQDVALRCDPISGHVSLFWYQQALGQGPEFLTYFQNEAQLDKSGLPSDRFFAERPEGSVSTLKIQRTQQEDSAVYLCASSLDGTVPQYGYTFGSGTRLTVV.

This chain connects TRBV6-1 to TRBJ2-1; the D gene is possibly TRBD2 (6 bases). The V and J ends lost 5 bases and 3 bases respectively, with 11 bases between them. Looked up from germline, CDR1 is MNHNS and CDR2 is SASEGT. The CDR3 has 14 amino acids. The CDR3 DNA follows: TGTGCCAGCAGTCGAATAGCGGACTACAATGAGCAGTTCTTC. Protein product: CASSRIADYNEQFF.

This clone was seen at least ten times. The rearrangement uses TRBV19 and TRBJ1-4; 10 positions match TRBD1. Germline V gene lookup returns CDR1 LNHDA and CDR2 SQIVND (reference sequence). This CDR3 comprises 15 residues. The V segment lost 4 bases and the J segment 6 bases; nucleotides outside the gene matches: 5. The CDR3 DNA reads as TGTGCCAGTAGTAGCGCCGGGACAGGGGATGAAAAACTGTTTTTT. Translated: CASSSAGTGDEKLFF.

The rearrangement links TRBV5-1 to TRBJ2-1; 8 bases map to TRBD2. Losses at the gene ends were 4 bases for V and 0 bases for J; bases not matched to a gene: 6. The CDR3 sequence is 16 residues long. The germline V gene has CDR1 SGHRS and CDR2 YFSETQ. This chain's CDR3 is CASSPRAGVSYNEQFF. The CDR3 coding sequence is TGCGCCAGCAGCCCAAGAGCGGGAGTCTCCTACAATGAGCAGTTCTTC. The variable domain in full, completed from reference TRBV5-1 and TRBJ2-1, reads KAGVTQTPRYLIKTRGQQVTLSCSPISGHRSVSWYQQTPGQGLQFLFEYFSETQRNKGNFPGRFSGRQFSNSRSEMNVSTLELGDSALYLCASSPRAGVSYNEQFFGPGTRLTVL.

This chain connects TRBV4-2 to TRBJ2-7; D remains unclear. The CDR3 is 13 amino acids. Looked up from germline, CDR1 is LGHNA and CDR2 is YNFKEQ. V dropped 0 bases and J dropped 8 bases, with 11 bases sitting between them. The CDR3 region is CASSQDGQFQQYF. The DNA of the CDR3 is TGTGCCAGCAGCCAAGATGGGCAGTTCCAGCAGTACTTC.

This clone has just a few counts. The CDR3 sequence is CASSFTTGTEAFF. CDR3 sequence (DNA): TGTGCCAGCAGCTTTACGACAGGAACTGAAGCTTTCTTT. The chain links TRBV7-3 to TRBJ1-1, with a tentative D call TRBD1 (6 bases). The V end lost 3 bases, the J end lost 5 bases, and 10 bases lay between the germline ends. In germline, CDR1 is SGHTA, CDR2 FQGTGA. The CDR3 is 13 residues long.

This rearrangement joins TRBV2 to TRBJ1-1; D is uncertain. The germline CDR1 and CDR2 sequences are SNHLY and FYNNEI. The V end was cut by 7 bases, the J end by 1 base, with 19 bases between. CDR3 size: 16 residues. CDR3 amino acids: CASTLRGWQTNTEAFF. The CDR3, as DNA: TGTGCCAGCACCTTAAGAGGTTGGCAGACGAACACTGAAGCTTTCTTT.

The gene calls are TRBV7-2 and TRBJ2-5, with 8 bases identical to TRBD2. Trimming at V came to 6 bases and at J to 7 bases, leaving 10 bases not matched to a gene. The germline V gene has CDR1 SGHTA and CDR2 FQGNSA. The CDR3 runs 14 residues. The CDR3: CASRIHSGVATQYF. The DNA for the CDR3 is TGTGCCAGCAGAATACATAGCGGGGTGGCGACCCAGTACTTC. Filled out from reference TRBV7-2 and TRBJ2-5, the complete variable domain reads GAGVSQSPSNKVTEKGKDVELRCDPISGHTALYWYRQSLGQGLEFLIYFQGNSAPDKSGLPSDRFSAERTGGSVSTLTIQRTQQEDSAVYLCASRIHSGVATQYFGPGTRLLVL.

This clone was picked up one time. This sequence joins TRBV7-3 and TRBJ1-3; 10 bases line up with TRBD1. Trimming at V came to 5 bases and at J to 4 bases, leaving 5 bases not matched to a gene. The germline V gene encodes CDR1 SGHTA and CDR2 FQGTGA. There are 15 residues in the CDR3. This CDR3 reads CASSPGQGGGNTIYF. CDR3 coding DNA: TGTGCCAGCAGCCCCGGACAGGGGGGAGGAAACACCATATATTTT.

The J gene is TRBJ1-3, the V gene TRBV5-6; D not certain. The CDR3 loop spans 15 amino acids. V lost 2 bases, J lost 0 bases, and 9 bases lay in between. The germline CDR1 and CDR2 sequences are SGHDT and YYEEEE. The CDR3 coding sequence is TGTGCCAGCAGCTTAGGTTCAGGCTCTGGAAACACCATATATTTT. This gives the protein CASSLGSGSGNTIYF.

This clone was seen repeatedly, ten times or more. At the DNA level, this CDR3 is encoded by other sequences in the same sample as well. This sequence joins TRBV11-2 and TRBJ1-3; D uncertain. Germline V gene lookup returns CDR1 SGHAT and CDR2 FQNNGV. The CDR3 contains 14 residues. The V end lost 2 bases, the J end lost 0 bases, and 5 bases lay between the germline ends. CDR3 nucleotides: TGTGCCAGCAGCTTAACAAACTCTGGAAACACCATATATTTT. Translated: CASSLTNSGNTIYF.

This clone appeared a few times. This CDR3 is CASRGNGGELFF. CDR3 bases: TGTGCCAGCCGGGGGAATGGCGGGGAGCTGTTTTTT. The J gene is TRBJ2-2, the V gene TRBV7-9; D possibly corresponds to TRBD2 (6 bases). Deletions cut 8 bases from V and 7 bases from J, with 11 bases between. This CDR3 comprises 12 residues. In germline, CDR1 is SEHNR, CDR2 FQNEAQ (reference sequence).

The chain uses TRBV9 and TRBJ2-5, with 14 nucleotides matching TRBD2. The V and J ends lost 0 bases and 2 bases, in that order; junction bases with no gene match: 6. CDR3 size: 18 residues. The germline V gene has CDR1 SGDLS and CDR2 YYNGEE. The CDR3 DNA is TGTGCCAGCAGCGTAGGGGGACTAGCGGGAGTGGGGCAAGAGACCCAGTACTTC. Amino acid sequence: CASSVGGLAGVGQETQYF.

This clone was seen only once. Other nucleotide sequences from this sample produce the same CDR3. The chain carries TRBV5-1 and TRBJ1-1; D is unresolved. The CDR3 runs to 14 residues. V was clipped by 0 bases and J by 1 base, with 7 bases between them. Germline CDR1 reads SGHRS; CDR2 reads YFSETQ. CDR3 protein: CASSLAPPNTEAFF. DNA of the CDR3: TGCGCCAGCAGCTTGGCCCCCCCGAACACTGAAGCTTTCTTT.

The V and J genes are TRBV11-2 and TRBJ2-7; 8 bases fit TRBD1. This CDR3 contains 16 residues. V shed 5 bases and J 3 bases; nucleotides not matched to a gene: 12. CDR1 is SGHAT, CDR2 FQNNGV, per germline. CDR3 region: CASSLRWARGRYEQYF. The CDR3, as DNA: TGTGCCAGCAGCCTACGGTGGGCCAGGGGGCGCTACGAGCAGTACTTC. Together with reference TRBV11-2 and TRBJ2-7, the CDR3 gives the full variable domain: EAGVAQSPRYKIIEKRQSVAFWCNPISGHATLYWYQQILGQGPKLLIQFQNNGVVDDSQLPKDRFSAERLKGVDSTLKIQPAKLEDSAVYLCASSLRWARGRYEQYFGPGTRLTVT.

This clone was observed a single time. Additional DNA sequences in this sample encode the identical CDR3. The chain couples TRBV7-3 to TRBJ2-3, with TRBD2 matching 13 bases. The germline V gene has CDR1 SGHTA and CDR2 FQGTGA. V gave up 2 bases and J gave up 4 bases; unmatched junction bases: 0. This CDR3 is 15 amino acids long. The CDR3 is CASSLGLAGADTQYF. In DNA form, the CDR3 reads TGTGCCAGCAGCTTAGGACTAGCGGGAGCAGATACGCAGTATTTT.

This clone was counted many times. The V call is TRBV9, the J call TRBJ2-2, with 8 bases that match TRBD1. Germline trimming cut 1 base from V and 7 bases from J; bases unmatched to any gene: 9. This CDR3 is 16 amino acids long. CDR1 is SGDLS and CDR2 is YYNGEE in the germline V gene. The CDR3 DNA reads TGTGCCAGCAGCGTATCAGGACAGGGTAGATTCGGGGAGCTGTTTTTT. Translated: CASSVSGQGRFGELFF. Drawing the rest from reference TRBV9 and TRBJ2-2, the complete variable domain is DSGVTQTPKHLITATGQRVTLRCSPRSGDLSVYWYQQSLDQGLQFLIQYYNGEERAKGNILERFSAQQFPDLHSELNLSSLELGDSALYFCASSVSGQGRFGELFFGEGSRLTVL.

V and J are TRBV15 and TRBJ2-5; possible D gene TRBD2, 5 bases. Between the trimmed V and J ends, which lost 5 bases and 5 bases, there was a span of 21 bases. There are 16 residues in the CDR3. The germline CDR1 and CDR2 sequences are LNHNV and YYDKDF (reference sequence). The chain's CDR3 is CATSPAGLGSAETQYF. DNA for the CDR3: TGTGCCACCAGCCCGGCTGGGCTGGGGAGCGCCGAGACCCAGTACTTC.

This clone occurred a few times. The chain is built from TRBV2 and TRBJ2-1, with 9 bases identical to TRBD1. Trimming removed 6 bases from V and 11 bases from J; junction bases left unmatched: 2. From germline, CDR1 is SNHLY and CDR2 FYNNEI. The CDR3 contains 11 residues. The CDR3: CASRGQGKQFF. The CDR3 DNA reads as TGTGCCAGCAGGGGACAGGGAAAGCAGTTCTTC.

V usage is TRBV4-3 and J usage is TRBJ1-4, with D possibly being TRBD1 (5 bases). The CDR3 runs to 15 residues. V lost 1 base and J 8 bases, leaving 14 bases between the germline ends. CDR1 and CDR2 (germline): LGHNA, YSLEER. CDR3 sequence: CASSQGQGSGEKLFF. The CDR3 region has the DNA TGCGCCAGCAGCCAAGGGCAGGGTTCAGGGGAAAAACTGTTTTTT.

The gene calls are TRBV2 and TRBJ1-1; possibly TRBD1 for D (5 bases). The CDR3 sequence is 13 residues long. Germline CDR1 SNHLY, CDR2 FYNNEI. The V and J ends lost 6 bases and 11 bases respectively, with 19 bases between them. The CDR3 sequence is CASRPRAGVRAFF. The CDR3 DNA sequence: TGTGCCAGCAGACCCCGGGCGGGGGTTAGGGCTTTCTTT.

Concerning this clone: The sample has other DNA sequences that encode this CDR3 too. V gene TRBV5-1 combines with J gene TRBJ1-5, with a tentative D call TRBD1 (5 bases). V was trimmed by 0 bases and J by 1 base, leaving 8 bases between them. The CDR3 totals 15 residues. Germline V gene sequence: CDR1 SGHRS, CDR2 YFSETQ. The CDR3 nucleotides are TGCGCCAGCAGCTTGGAAGGGGTAAGCAATCAGCCCCAGCATTTT. Translation: CASSLEGVSNQPQHF.